This T cell receptor (beta chain) is from a study of blood T cell repertoires in COVID-19. Study summary: Both acute and convalescent COVID-19 samples were obtained from the United States, Italy and Spain. PBMCs, B-cell-depleted T cells, or T cells provided the cDNA or gDNA that made up the material.

Trimming took off 6 bases at V and 0 bases at J, with 9 bases between the two ends. The V gene's germline CDR1 is SGHVS and CDR2 FNYEAQ. This CDR3 comprises 13 residues. In the authors' methods: Amplification of reference gene primers was used by the study to estimate nucleated cell counts. Sequencing used immunoSEQ multiplex PCR; TCRdb keeps in-frame clones, though not all of them. From that table come the V and J calls and clone size; the DNA was used to work out D and trimming. The sample has around 160,000 clones, 81% seen once. Sequenced: peripheral blood. The chain is built from TRBV7-6 and TRBJ2-7, with a possible D match to TRBD1 (6 bases). This TCR came from a human donor with acute or convalescent COVID-19. The donor label of this sample is uncertain. CDR3 sequence: CASSLDSSYEQYV. The CDR3 DNA follows: TGTGCCAGCAGTTTGGACAGCTCCTACGAGCAGTACGTC.